Below are 10 T cell receptor beta chains sequenced from a single sample in a study of immune evolution from preneoplasia to lung adenocarcinoma. Using immunoSEQ multiplex PCR, the repertoire was profiled, and TCRdb retains in-frame clones only, with some absent. Of some 15,000 clones detected, around 80% appear once; the ten largest clones hold 3.5% to 5%. The sample was FFPE minimally invasive lung adenocarcinoma tissue. The receptors were gathered from a person aged 65 to 85 with lung adenocarcinoma.

This clone was detected a few times. The chain carries TRBV6-5 and TRBJ1-5; D unresolved. This CDR3 spans 14 amino acids. Trimming stripped 0 bases from V and 4 bases from J, with 7 bases between. The germline gives CDR1 MNHEY, CDR2 SVGAGI. CDR3 in amino acids: CASSYSKGNQPQHF. DNA for the CDR3: TGTGCCAGCAGTTACTCGAAAGGGAATCAGCCCCAGCATTTT.

The chain carries TRBV5-4 and TRBJ1-2; no firm D call. V dropped 1 base and J dropped 2 bases, with 3 bases sitting between them. Germline CDR1 is SGHNT and CDR2 is YYREEE (reference sequence). The CDR3 loop spans 12 amino acids. CDR3: CASSLSNYGYTF. CDR3 sequence (DNA): TGTGCCAGCAGCTTGTCCAACTATGGCTACACCTTC.

The chain is built from TRBV7-3 and TRBJ2-1, with TRBD2 matching 12 bases. The CDR3 extends over 15 amino acids. CDR1 is SGHTA, CDR2 FQGTGA, per germline. Trimming at V came to 5 bases and at J to 10 bases, leaving 9 bases not matched to a gene. This chain's CDR3 is CASSPASGRDREQFF. CDR3 nucleotides: TGTGCCAGCAGCCCGGCTAGCGGGAGGGATCGCGAGCAGTTCTTC. The whole variable domain, filled in from reference TRBV7-3 and TRBJ2-1, reads GAGVSQTPSNKVTEKGKYVELRCDPISGHTALYWYRQSLGQGPEFLIYFQGTGAADDSGLPNDRFFAVRPEGSVSTLKIQRTERGDSAVYLCASSPASGRDREQFFGPGTRLTVL.

The chain has TRBV2 and TRBJ1-1; D may be TRBD1 (5 bases). The CDR3 contains 13 residues. CDR1 and CDR2 from the germline V gene are SNHLY and FYNNEI. Deletions cut 4 bases from V and 6 bases from J, with 12 bases between. The CDR3 protein is CASSAGGRAEAFF. DNA for the CDR3: TGTGCCAGCAGTGCGGGGGGTCGGGCTGAAGCTTTCTTT.

This chain uses TRBV6-5 with TRBJ2-1; D not resolved. The CDR3 consists of 15 residues. V was shortened by 4 bases and J by 0 bases, with 10 bases between the two germline ends. Germline CDR1 reads MNHEY; CDR2 reads SVGAGI. CDR3: CASSFDTYSYNEQFF. CDR3 in DNA: TGTGCCAGCAGTTTCGACACCTACTCCTACAATGAGCAGTTCTTC.

This chain joins TRBV5-1 and TRBJ2-2, with 7 bases aligning to TRBD1. This CDR3 region has 16 residues. The trim removed 5 bases at V and 0 bases at J, leaving 7 bases unmatched. The germline gives CDR1 SGHRS, CDR2 YFSETQ. The CDR3 loop reads CASRSDRTSNTGELFF. The CDR3 region has the DNA TGCGCCAGCAGATCGGACAGGACCTCGAACACCGGGGAGCTGTTTTTT.

This clone was observed a handful of times. This sequence joins TRBV9 and TRBJ2-3; TRBD2 matches 8 bases. The ends lost 3 bases at V and 1 base at J; junction bases unmatched: 7. The CDR3 covers 16 residues. The germline CDR1 and CDR2 sequences are SGDLS and YYNGEE. Written as DNA, the CDR3 is TGTGCCAGCAGCGCAGGACTAGCTAGGGGCACAGATACGCAGTATTTT. Protein: CASSAGLARGTDTQYF.

The chain links TRBV19 to TRBJ2-1; the match to TRBD1 covers 7 bases. The CDR3 is made up of 15 amino acids. Germline V gives CDR1 LNHDA, CDR2 SQIVND (reference sequence). After removal of 6 bases from V and 2 bases from J, the junction contained 7 bases not matched to a gene. This CDR3 is CASSPDRATYNEQFF. Written as DNA, the CDR3 is TGTGCCAGTAGCCCCGACAGGGCAACCTACAATGAGCAGTTCTTC.

This clone was seen a few times. The V gene is TRBV19, the J gene TRBJ1-6; no firm D call. CDR1 and CDR2 from the germline V gene are LNHDA and SQIVND (reference sequence). The CDR3 spans 14 residues. The V gene lost 3 bases and the J gene lost 4 bases, with 7 bases spanning the gap. CDR3 nucleotides: TGTGCCAGTAGTATGACAAATTATAATTCACCCCTCCACTTT. It codes for CASSMTNYNSPLHF.

J is TRBJ2-3 and V is TRBV30, with 12 positions matching TRBD2. Looked up from germline, CDR1 is GTSNPN and CDR2 is SVGIG (reference sequence). Trimming took 1 base from V and 5 from J; bases not matched to a gene: 4. This CDR3 is built from 15 residues. Written as DNA, the CDR3 is TGTGCCTGGAGTGGGACTAGCGGGGTTGGAGATACGCAGTATTTT. Amino acids: CAWSGTSGVGDTQYF.